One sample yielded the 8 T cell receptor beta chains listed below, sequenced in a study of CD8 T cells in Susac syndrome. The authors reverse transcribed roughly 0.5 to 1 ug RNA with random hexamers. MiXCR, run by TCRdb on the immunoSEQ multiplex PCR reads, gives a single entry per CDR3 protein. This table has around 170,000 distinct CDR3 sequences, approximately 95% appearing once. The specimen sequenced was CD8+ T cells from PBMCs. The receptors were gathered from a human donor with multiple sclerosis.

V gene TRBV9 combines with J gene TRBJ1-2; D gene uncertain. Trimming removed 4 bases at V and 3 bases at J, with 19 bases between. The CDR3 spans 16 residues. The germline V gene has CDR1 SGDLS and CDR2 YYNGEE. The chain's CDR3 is CASSQPGSSSDYGYTF. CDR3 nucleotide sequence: TGTGCCAGCAGCCAGCCCGGTTCCTCATCTGACTATGGCTACACCTTC. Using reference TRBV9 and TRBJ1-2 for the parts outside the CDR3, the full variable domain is DSGVTQTPKHLITATGQRVTLRCSPRSGDLSVYWYQQSLDQGLQFLIQYYNGEERAKGNILERFSAQQFPDLHSELNLSSLELGDSALYFCASSQPGSSSDYGYTFGSGTRLTVV.

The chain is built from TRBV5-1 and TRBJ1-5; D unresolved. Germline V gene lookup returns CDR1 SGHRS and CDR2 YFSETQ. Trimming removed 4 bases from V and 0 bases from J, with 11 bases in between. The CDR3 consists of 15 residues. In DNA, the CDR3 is TGCGCCAGCAGCCACACTGGGGATAGCAATCAGCCCCAGCATTTT. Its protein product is CASSHTGDSNQPQHF.

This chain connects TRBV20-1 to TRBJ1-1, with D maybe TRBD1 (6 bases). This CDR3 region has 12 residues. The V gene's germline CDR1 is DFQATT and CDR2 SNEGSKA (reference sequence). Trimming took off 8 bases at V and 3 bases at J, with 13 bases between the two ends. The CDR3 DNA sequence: TGCAGTCCTGGGGGGCGATACACTGAAGCTTTCTTT. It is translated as CSPGGRYTEAFF.

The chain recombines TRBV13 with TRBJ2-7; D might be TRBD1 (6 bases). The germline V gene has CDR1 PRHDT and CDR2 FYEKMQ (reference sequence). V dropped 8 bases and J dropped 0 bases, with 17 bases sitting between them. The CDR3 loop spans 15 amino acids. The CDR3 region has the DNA TGTGCCAGCGGGGGCGGGCTGGCGAACTCCTACGAGCAGTACTTC. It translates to CASGGGLANSYEQYF.

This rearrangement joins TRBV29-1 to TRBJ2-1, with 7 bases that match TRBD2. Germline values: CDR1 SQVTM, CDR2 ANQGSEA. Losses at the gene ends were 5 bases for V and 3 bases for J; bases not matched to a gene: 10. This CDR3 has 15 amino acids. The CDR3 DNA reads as TGCAGCGTTCCGGGACCCAGCGGGAACTACAATGAGCAGTTCTTC. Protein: CSVPGPSGNYNEQFF.

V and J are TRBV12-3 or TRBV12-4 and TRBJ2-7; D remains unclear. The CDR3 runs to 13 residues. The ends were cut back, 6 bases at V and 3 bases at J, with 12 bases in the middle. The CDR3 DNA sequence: TGTGCCAGCAGCCCCGGTTTACTCTACGAGCAGTACTTC. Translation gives CASSPGLLYEQYF.

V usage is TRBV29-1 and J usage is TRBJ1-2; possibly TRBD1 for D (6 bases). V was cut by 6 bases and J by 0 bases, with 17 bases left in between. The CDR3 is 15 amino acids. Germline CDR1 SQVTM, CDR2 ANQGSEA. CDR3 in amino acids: CSVLLQGGSNYGYTF. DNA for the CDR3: TGCAGCGTGCTCCTACAGGGCGGGTCTAACTATGGCTACACCTTC.

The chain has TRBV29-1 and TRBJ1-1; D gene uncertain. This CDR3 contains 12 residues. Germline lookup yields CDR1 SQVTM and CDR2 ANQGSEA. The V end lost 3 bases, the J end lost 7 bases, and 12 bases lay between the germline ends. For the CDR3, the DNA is TGCAGCGTTGACGACCCAAAAAATGAAGCTTTCTTT. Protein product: CSVDDPKNEAFF. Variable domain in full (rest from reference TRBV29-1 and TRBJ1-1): SAVISQKPSRDICQRGTSLTIQCQVDSQVTMMFWYRQQPGQSLTLIATANQGSEATYESGFVIDKFPISRPNLTFSTLTVSNMSPEDSSIYLCSVDDPKNEAFFGQGTRLTVV.